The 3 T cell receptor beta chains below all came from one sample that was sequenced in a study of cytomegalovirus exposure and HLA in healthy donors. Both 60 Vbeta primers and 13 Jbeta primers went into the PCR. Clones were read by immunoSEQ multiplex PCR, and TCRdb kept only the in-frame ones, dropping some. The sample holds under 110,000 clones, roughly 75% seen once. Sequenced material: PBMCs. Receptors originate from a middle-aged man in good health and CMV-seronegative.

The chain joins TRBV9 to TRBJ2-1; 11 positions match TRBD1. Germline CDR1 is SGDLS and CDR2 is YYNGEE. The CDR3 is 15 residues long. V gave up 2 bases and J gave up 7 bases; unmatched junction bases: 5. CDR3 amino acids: CASSVGQGARNEQFF. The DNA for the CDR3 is TGTGCCAGCAGCGTTGGACAGGGGGCAAGAAATGAGCAGTTCTTC.

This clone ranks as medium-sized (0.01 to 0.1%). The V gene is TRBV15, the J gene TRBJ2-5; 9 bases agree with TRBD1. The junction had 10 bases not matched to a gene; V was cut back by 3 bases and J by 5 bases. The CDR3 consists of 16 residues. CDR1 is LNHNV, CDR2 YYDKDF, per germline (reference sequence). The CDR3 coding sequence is TGTGCCACCAGCAGGGAGACAGGGGGAGGATCCGAGACCCAGTACTTC. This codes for CATSRETGGGSETQYF.

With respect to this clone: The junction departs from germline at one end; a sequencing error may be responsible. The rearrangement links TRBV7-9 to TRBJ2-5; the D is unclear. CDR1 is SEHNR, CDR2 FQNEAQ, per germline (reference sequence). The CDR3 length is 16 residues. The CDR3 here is CSSTGATQDVPWTQYF. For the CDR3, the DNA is TGTTCCAGCACCGGAGCCACTCAAGACGTCCCATGGACCCAGTACTTC.